These 18 T cell receptor beta chains were sequenced from one sample in a study of cytomegalovirus exposure and HLA in healthy donors. The PCR made use of 60 Vbeta and 13 Jbeta primers. Here immunoSEQ multiplex PCR was the method, and the copy in TCRdb shows in-frame clones only, minus some. The sample shows about 190,000 clones, approximately 84% of them seen only once. Sequenced: PBMCs. These receptors were taken from a man aged 45-65 years in good health and CMV-seronegative.

V usage is TRBV30 and J usage is TRBJ2-4; no definite D call. V gave up 7 bases and J gave up 12 bases, with 16 bases separating them. Per germline, CDR1 GTSNPN and CDR2 SVGIG (reference sequence). The CDR3 covers 11 residues. The CDR3 loop is CASGYPNAQYF. The CDR3 bases are TGTGCCTCAGGTTACCCTAACGCTCAGTACTTC.

This chain links TRBV7-2 with TRBJ1-2; 7 nucleotides align to TRBD1. Germline V gene sequence: CDR1 SGHTA, CDR2 FQGNSA. The length of the CDR3 is 15 residues. J lost 4 bases, V lost 5 bases, and 10 bases had no gene match. The CDR3 here is CASSARTGLGYGYTF. The CDR3 DNA is TGTGCCAGCAGCGCCCGGACAGGTCTAGGCTATGGCTACACCTTC.

The rearrangement uses TRBV6-6 and TRBJ2-3; 8 nucleotides line up with TRBD2. The germline V gene encodes CDR1 MNHNY and CDR2 SVGAGI (reference sequence). V lost 5 bases and J lost 6; bases outside the gene matches: 10. The CDR3 consists of 15 residues. CDR3 sequence reads: CASSQAGARGDTQYF. CDR3 nucleotides: TGTGCCAGCAGTCAAGCGGGGGCCAGGGGTGATACGCAGTATTTT.

The chain employs TRBV19 and TRBJ1-1; 7 bases line up with TRBD1. CDR3 length: 14 amino acids. V shed 4 bases, J shed 1 base, and the junction held 3 bases outside the gene matches. Germline V lookup: CDR1 LNHDA, CDR2 SQIVND (reference sequence). CDR3 nucleotides: TGTGCCAGTAGTACCCGGACAGGGAACACTGAAGCTTTCTTT. Translating gives CASSTRTGNTEAFF. The full variable domain, in which reference TRBV19 and TRBJ1-1 provide the parts outside the CDR3, is DGGITQSPKYLFRKEGQNVTLSCEQNLNHDAMYWYRQDPGQGLRLIYYSQIVNDFQKGDIAEGYSVSREKKESFPLTVTSAQKNPTAFYLCASSTRTGNTEAFFGQGTRLTVV.

This clone was seen just once. This chain joins TRBV5-1 and TRBJ2-1; 13 bases agree with TRBD2. CDR1 SGHRS and CDR2 YFSETQ come from the germline V gene. The V and J ends lost 4 bases and 4 bases, in that order; junction bases with no gene match: 2. CDR3 size: 15 residues. CDR3 DNA: TGCGCCAGCAGCCCGACTAGCGGGGGGTACAATGAGCAGTTCTTC. Residues: CASSPTSGGYNEQFF.

The V call is TRBV5-4, the J call TRBJ2-3, with TRBD1 matching over 8 bases. V lost 5 bases and J lost 6; bases outside the gene matches: 2. CDR3 length: 12 residues. Germline V gene sequence: CDR1 SGHNT, CDR2 YYREEE (reference sequence). CDR3 in amino acids: CASSRQGDTQYF. The CDR3 DNA sequence: TGTGCCAGCAGTCGACAGGGGGATACGCAGTATTTT. Full variable domain (outside the CDR3, taken from reference TRBV5-4 and TRBJ2-3): ETGVTQSPTHLIKTRGQQVTLRCSSQSGHNTVSWYQQALGQGPQFIFQYYREEENGRGNFPPRFSGLQFPNYSSELNVNALELDDSALYLCASSRQGDTQYFGPGTRLTVL.

The chain couples TRBV2 to TRBJ1-2; TRBD1 agrees at 9 bases. Germline V lookup: CDR1 SNHLY, CDR2 FYNNEI. The CDR3 has 18 residues. Trimming at V came to 3 bases and at J to 0 bases, leaving 11 bases not matched to a gene. The CDR3 spells CASSEITGTGTSNYGYTF. For the CDR3, the DNA is TGTGCCAGCAGTGAGATAACCGGGACAGGGACTTCTAACTATGGCTACACCTTC.

The table lists this clone with a few counts. The rearrangement joins TRBV10-3 to TRBJ2-2; no reliable D call. CDR3 length equals 14 residues. In germline, CDR1 is ENHRY, CDR2 SYGVKD. V lost 3 bases and J 5 bases, leaving 10 bases between the germline ends. The CDR3 spells CAISETAQTGELFF. CDR3 sequence (DNA): TGTGCCATCAGTGAAACGGCACAGACCGGGGAGCTGTTTTTT.

The CDR3, as DNA: TGTGCCAGCAGCAAAACAGGGTCGGATACGCAGTATTTT. The encoded protein is CASSKTGSDTQYF. This sequence joins TRBV6-5 and TRBJ2-3; TRBD1 is a possible D gene (6 bases). V was trimmed by 6 bases and J by 6 bases, leaving 13 bases between them. The CDR3 sequence is 13 residues long. Looked up from germline, CDR1 is MNHEY and CDR2 is SVGAGI.

This sequence joins TRBV6-5 and TRBJ1-2; D perhaps matches TRBD1 (5 bases). V was trimmed by 8 bases and J by 2 bases, leaving 15 bases between them. In germline, CDR1 is MNHEY, CDR2 SVGAGI. The CDR3 has 14 amino acids. The CDR3 protein is CASQDGEGNYGYTF. The DNA of the CDR3 is TGTGCCAGCCAAGACGGGGAGGGGAACTATGGCTACACCTTC.

This CDR3 is CASSYRTGLAKNIQYF. The DNA for the CDR3 is TGTGCCAGCAGTTACCGGACAGGCCTAGCCAAAAACATTCAGTACTTC. The V call is TRBV6-5, the J call TRBJ2-4, with TRBD1 identical over 7 bases. Trimming took 2 bases from V and 0 from J; bases not matched to a gene: 4. Germline-derived CDR1 and CDR2 are MNHEY and SVGAGI. The length of the CDR3 is 16 residues.

The chain carries TRBV9 and TRBJ1-2; D is undetermined. This CDR3 spans 14 amino acids. Germline CDR1 is SGDLS and CDR2 is YYNGEE. Between the trimmed V and J ends, which lost 0 bases and 3 bases, there was a span of 9 bases. For the CDR3, the DNA is TGTGCCAGCAGCGTAGCCGGGGTCGACTATGGCTACACCTTC. It encodes CASSVAGVDYGYTF.

The gene calls are TRBV7-6 and TRBJ1-2; tentatively, D is TRBD1 (6 bases). Trimming left V 3 bases short and J 4 bases short, with 12 bases between. Per the germline V gene, CDR1 is SGHVS and CDR2 is FNYEAQ. CDR3 length: 14 residues. This CDR3 is CASSLEGGFYGYTF. CDR3 DNA sequence: TGTGCCAGCAGCTTGGAGGGGGGGTTCTATGGCTACACCTTC. Full variable domain (remainder filled in from reference TRBV7-6 and TRBJ1-2): GAGVSQSPRYKVTKRGQDVALRCDPISGHVSLYWYRQALGQGPEFLTYFNYEAQQDKSGLPNDRFSAERPEGSISTLTIQRTEQRDSAMYRCASSLEGGFYGYTFGSGTRLTVV.

The gene calls are TRBV27 and TRBJ2-2; TRBD2 is a possible D gene (7 bases). V was cut by 6 bases and J by 2 bases, with 19 bases left in between. CDR1 MNHEY and CDR2 SMNVEV come from the germline V gene (reference sequence). The CDR3 has 17 amino acids. The CDR3: CASSGGLGAQNTGELFF. The CDR3 DNA is TGTGCCAGCAGCGGGGGGCTCGGGGCTCAAAACACCGGGGAGCTGTTTTTT.

The V and J genes are TRBV6-1 and TRBJ1-6, with unresolved D. Between the trimmed V and J ends, which lost 8 bases and 13 bases, there was a span of 15 bases. Germline loops: CDR1 MNHNS, CDR2 SASEGT. The CDR3 runs 12 residues. The CDR3 here is CASSISPLPLHF. The CDR3 DNA is TGTGCCAGCTCGATATCCCCACTTCCCCTCCACTTT.

The chain combines TRBV5-8 with TRBJ1-1; TRBD1 might be the D (6 bases). The germline V and J ends were trimmed by 4 bases and 3 bases, with 10 bases remaining between them. Germline V lookup: CDR1 SGHTS, CDR2 YDEGEE. The CDR3 runs to 13 residues. CDR3 protein: CASSVGGYTEAFF. For the CDR3, the DNA is TGTGCCAGCAGCGTAGGGGGATACACTGAAGCTTTCTTT.

The CDR3 DNA reads TGTGCCAGCAGTGTGAACAGGGGGTTGTTTGAGCAGTTCTTC. This encodes CASSVNRGLFEQFF. The chain has TRBV2 and TRBJ2-1, with 8 bases identical to TRBD1. The CDR3 has 14 amino acids. The V gene's germline CDR1 is SNHLY and CDR2 FYNNEI. V shed 4 bases, J shed 9 bases, and the junction held 8 bases outside the gene matches.

With respect to this clone: Germline is not matched at one junction end, which may reflect a read error. The genes are TRBV7-7 and TRBJ2-3; 9 nucleotides line up with TRBD1. The CDR3 consists of 15 residues. CDR1 is SSHAT and CDR2 is FNYEAQ in the germline V gene (reference sequence). CDR3 coding DNA: TGTGCTAGCAGCATGGGACAGGGAGGAGTAGATACGCAGTATTTT. Amino acid sequence: CASSMGQGGVDTQYF.